What follows describes a single T cell receptor beta chain. The antigen is not known. These data come from a study of blood T cells in healthy people across ages. Turning to the study itself: About one barcoded TCR beta cDNA was captured per two T cells. Findings and caveats of the study: There were more naive CD4+ cells and higher diversity in long-lived donors than in aged donors. Older age coincided with a roughly linear decline in TCR beta diversity per million T cells.

Per sample, no less than 5.5 micrograms of total RNA were extracted. This CDR3 is 14 amino acids long. The ends were cut back, 6 bases at V and 7 bases at J, with 19 bases in the middle. Germline CDR1 and CDR2: SQVTM and ANQGSEA. Sample-barcoded 5' priming and a J-beta primer mix drove a second PCR of about 7 to 11 cycles. TCRdb passed the 5' RACE reads through MiXCR, listing each CDR3 protein once. The sample has 700,000 to 950,000 distinct CDR3 sequences, 58% seen once. Sequencing was done on a sample of blood. This TCR was sampled from a man between 25 and 39 years old in good health. The chain uses TRBV29-1 and TRBJ2-1; D gene uncertain. CDR3 region: CSVPPLGIENEQFF. The CDR3, as DNA: TGCAGCGTGCCTCCTTTGGGGATTGAGAATGAGCAGTTCTTC.